This note documents a single T cell receptor (beta chain) sequence. Its antigen is unidentified. The sample belongs to a study of cytomegalovirus exposure and HLA in healthy donors. Study-level findings and limits: Compared with the approximately 680-donor mean, an Asian-associated ancestry cluster reportedly had fewer N-insertions, according to a later analysis. Researchers catalogued some 160 TCR beta chains as cytomegalovirus-associated.

It was with 60 Vbeta and 13 Jbeta primers that the PCR ran. Method: immunoSEQ multiplex PCR; TCRdb's copy keeps in-frame clones and lacks some. In the table there are 150,000 to 170,000 clones, over 75% of which are singletons. Germline CDR1 and CDR2: MDHEN and SYDVKM. V was clipped by 7 bases and J by 0 bases, with 9 bases between them. CDR3 size: 13 residues. Sequenced sample: PBMCs. This TCR was recovered from a woman between 40 and 55 years old in good health and CMV-seropositive. The gene calls are TRBV28 and TRBJ1-1, with D unresolved. The CDR3, as DNA: TGTGCCAGCATTAACAGCATGAACACTGAAGCTTTCTTT. The encoded protein is CASINSMNTEAFF.